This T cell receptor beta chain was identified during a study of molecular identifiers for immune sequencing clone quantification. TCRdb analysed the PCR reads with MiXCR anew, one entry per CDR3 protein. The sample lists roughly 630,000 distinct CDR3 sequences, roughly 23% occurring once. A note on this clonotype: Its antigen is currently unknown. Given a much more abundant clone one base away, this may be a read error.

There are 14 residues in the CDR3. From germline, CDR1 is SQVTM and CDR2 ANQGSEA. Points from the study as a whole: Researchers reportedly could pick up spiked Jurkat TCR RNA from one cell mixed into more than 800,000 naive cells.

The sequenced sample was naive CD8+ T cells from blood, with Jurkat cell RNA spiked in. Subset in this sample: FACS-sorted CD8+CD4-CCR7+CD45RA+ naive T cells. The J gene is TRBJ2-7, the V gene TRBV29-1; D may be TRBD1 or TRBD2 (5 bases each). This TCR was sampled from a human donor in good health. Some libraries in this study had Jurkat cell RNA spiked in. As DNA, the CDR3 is TGCAGCGTTTCCCCGGGACCCGGGGCCTACGGGCAGTACTTC. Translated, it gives CSVSPGPGAYGQYF.